The TCR beta chain described here comes from a study of blood T cell repertoires in COVID-19. In its sample, this clone was seen once. Data came from immunoSEQ multiplex PCR; TCRdb stores just in-frame clones and leaves some out. The table records 300,000 or so clones, roughly 90% of them present only once. The germline gives CDR1 MNHEY, CDR2 SVGEGT. There are 19 residues in the CDR3. The trim removed 2 bases at V and 0 bases at J, leaving 12 bases unmatched. Sequenced input: peripheral blood. This receptor was taken from a woman aged 25 to 45 with COVID-19, enrolled during active disease. J is TRBJ1-5 and V is TRBV6-2 or TRBV6-3; 8 positions match TRBD1. For the CDR3, the DNA is TGTGCCAGCAGTTACAACCCCGAACAGGGGGTTAATAGCAATCAGCCCCAGCATTTT. Translation gives CASSYNPEQGVNSNQPQHF.